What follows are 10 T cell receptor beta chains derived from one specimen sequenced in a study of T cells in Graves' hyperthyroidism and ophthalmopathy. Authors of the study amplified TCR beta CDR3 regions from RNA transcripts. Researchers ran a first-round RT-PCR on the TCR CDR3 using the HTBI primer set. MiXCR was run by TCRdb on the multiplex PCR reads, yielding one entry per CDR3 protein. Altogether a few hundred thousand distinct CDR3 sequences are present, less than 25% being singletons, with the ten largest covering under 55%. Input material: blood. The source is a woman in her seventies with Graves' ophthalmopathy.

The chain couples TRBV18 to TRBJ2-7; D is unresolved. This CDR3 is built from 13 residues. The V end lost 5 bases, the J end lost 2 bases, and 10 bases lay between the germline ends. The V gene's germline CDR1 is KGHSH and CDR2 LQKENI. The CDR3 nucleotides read TGTGCCAGCTCAGCAGACATAACCTACGAGCAGTACTTC. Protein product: CASSADITYEQYF.

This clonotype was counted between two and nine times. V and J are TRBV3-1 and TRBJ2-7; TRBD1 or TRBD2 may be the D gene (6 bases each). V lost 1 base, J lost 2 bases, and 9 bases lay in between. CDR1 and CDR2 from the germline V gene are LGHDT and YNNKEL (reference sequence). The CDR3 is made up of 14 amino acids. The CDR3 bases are TGTGCCAGCAGCCAAGCGAGGGGGGCCTACGAGCAGTACTTC. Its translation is CASSQARGAYEQYF.

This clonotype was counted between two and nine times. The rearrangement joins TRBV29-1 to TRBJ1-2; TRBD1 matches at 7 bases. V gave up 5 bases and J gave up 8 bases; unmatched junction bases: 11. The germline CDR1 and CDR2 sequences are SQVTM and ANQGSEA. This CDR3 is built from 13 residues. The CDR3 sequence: CSVLKKTGQGYTF. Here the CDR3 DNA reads TGCAGCGTTCTCAAGAAGACAGGGCAAGGCTACACCTTC.

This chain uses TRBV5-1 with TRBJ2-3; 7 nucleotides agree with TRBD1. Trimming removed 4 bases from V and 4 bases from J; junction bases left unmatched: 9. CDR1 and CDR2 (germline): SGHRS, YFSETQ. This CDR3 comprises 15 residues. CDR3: CASSKETGLSDTQYF. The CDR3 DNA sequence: TGCGCCAGCAGCAAGGAGACAGGGTTATCAGATACGCAGTATTTT.

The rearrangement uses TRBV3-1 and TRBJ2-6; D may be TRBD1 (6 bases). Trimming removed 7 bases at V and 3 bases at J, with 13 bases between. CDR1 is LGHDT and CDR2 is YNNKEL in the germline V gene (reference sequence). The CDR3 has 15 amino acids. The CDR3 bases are TGTGCCAGCACCATAGGGGGTGGTGGGGCCAACGTCCTGACTTTC. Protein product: CASTIGGGGANVLTF.

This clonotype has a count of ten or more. The CDR3 loop reads CASSHRPNYGYTF. The DNA of the CDR3 is TGTGCCAGCAGCCACAGGCCGAACTATGGCTACACCTTC. This sequence joins TRBV12-3 or TRBV12-4 and TRBJ1-2; a possible D gene is TRBD1 (5 bases). The ends were cut back, 6 bases at V and 2 bases at J, with 10 bases in the middle. The length of the CDR3 is 13 residues.

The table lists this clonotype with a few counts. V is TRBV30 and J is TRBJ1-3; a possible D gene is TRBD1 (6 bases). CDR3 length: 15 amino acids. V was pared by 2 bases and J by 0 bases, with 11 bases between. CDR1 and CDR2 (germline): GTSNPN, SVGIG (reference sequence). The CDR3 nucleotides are TGTGCCTGGAGTTGGGACATTCGCTCTGGAAACACCATATATTTT. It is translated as CAWSWDIRSGNTIYF.

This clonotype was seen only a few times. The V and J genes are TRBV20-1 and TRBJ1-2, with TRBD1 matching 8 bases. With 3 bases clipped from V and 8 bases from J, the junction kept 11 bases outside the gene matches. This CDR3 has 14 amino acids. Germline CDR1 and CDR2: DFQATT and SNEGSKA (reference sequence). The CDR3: CSARTSGGLRGYTF. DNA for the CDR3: TGCAGTGCTAGGACATCAGGGGGCCTACGAGGCTACACCTTC.

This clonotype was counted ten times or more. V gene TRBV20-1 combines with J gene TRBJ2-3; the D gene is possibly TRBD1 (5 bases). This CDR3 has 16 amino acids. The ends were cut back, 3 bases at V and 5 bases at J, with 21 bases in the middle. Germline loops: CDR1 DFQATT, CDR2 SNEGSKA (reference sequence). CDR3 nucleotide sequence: TGCAGTGCTAGTACGTCGCAGGACATGTCGGTAGATACGCAGTATTTT. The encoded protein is CSASTSQDMSVDTQYF.

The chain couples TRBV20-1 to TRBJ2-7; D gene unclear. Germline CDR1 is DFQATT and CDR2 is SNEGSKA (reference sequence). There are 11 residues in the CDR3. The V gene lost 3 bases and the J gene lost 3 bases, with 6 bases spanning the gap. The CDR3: CSARGLYEQYF. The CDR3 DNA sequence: TGCAGTGCTAGGGGTCTCTACGAGCAGTACTTC.